This T cell receptor (beta chain) was recovered during a study of immune evolution from preneoplasia to lung adenocarcinoma. H&E slides confirmed each diagnosis, reviewed by two pathologists independently. After pathologic assessment, macro-dissection selected premalignant or tumor cells for extraction. Generated by immunoSEQ multiplex PCR, the TCRdb table keeps only in-frame clones and is missing some. Of about 4,900 clones in the sample, around 76% were seen once. Overall study findings and caveats: KRAS-mutant nodules had the highest T cell clonality.

Regarding this clone: Its antigen is unknown.

Material: FFPE minimally invasive lung adenocarcinoma tissue. This receptor was identified in a person aged 60 to 80 with lung adenocarcinoma.

CDR3 DNA: TGCGCCAGCAGCCTTGAGCTGTTTCAGCCCCAGCATTTT. Protein: CASSLELFQPQHF. The chain carries TRBV4-1 and TRBJ1-5, with D uncertain. With 4 bases removed from V and 6 bases from J, the gap between germline ends came to 10 bases. Germline V CDR1 and CDR2: MGHRA, YSYEKL. The CDR3 consists of 13 residues.